This TCR beta chain appears in the sequencing data of a study of T-cell reconstitution after alpha-beta-depleted transplantation in children. Unique molecular identifiers featured in how the TCRbeta library was prepared. TCRdb recomputed calls from the PCR reads with MiXCR, one row per CDR3 protein. The sample has a few hundred thousand distinct CDR3 sequences; 43% are singletons. Findings of the study overall: Roughly two months post-transplant, alpha-beta T cells reportedly originated from several hundred graft clones that had expanded. T-cell counts and diversity were attributed mostly to newly produced T cells one year after transplant. Day-60 TCRbeta diversity that was high in some patients was derived from surviving recipient T cells and thymic progenitors.

V lost 1 base, J lost 5 bases, and 15 bases lay in between. Germline assignment: CDR1 SGDLS and CDR2 YYNGEE. The CDR3 totals 16 residues. A note on this clonotype: Its antigen is not known.

Sequenced here: PBMCs, sampled before TCRalphabeta/CD19-depleted stem cell transplant. The rearrangement links TRBV9 to TRBJ2-2, with D perhaps TRBD2 (5 bases). This TCR was recovered from a girl under 10 years old with aplastic anemia, due to receive a stem cell transplant. CDR3 residues: CASSVNSGVRTGELFF. Written as DNA, the CDR3 is TGTGCCAGCAGCGTAAATTCCGGGGTTCGGACCGGGGAGCTGTTTTTT.